The 19 T cell receptor beta chains reported below all come from one sample, sequenced in a study of Ad26.COV2.S vaccination and SARS-CoV-2 variants. The assay was immunoSEQ multiplex PCR, and TCRdb's table has in-frame clones only and misses some. This sample has some 180,000 clones, with around 85% found just once. The input for sequencing was peripheral blood, taken after recovery from COVID-19. The source is a human donor who had recovered from COVID-19.

This clone was seen only once. V gene TRBV2 combines with J gene TRBJ1-5; D perhaps matches TRBD1 (5 bases). The CDR3 is 15 amino acids. Looked up from germline, CDR1 is SNHLY and CDR2 is FYNNEI. V lost 1 base and J 6 bases, leaving 13 bases between the germline ends. The CDR3 loop is CASSEELGQGQPQHF. The CDR3 DNA follows: TGTGCCAGCAGTGAAGAATTAGGGCAGGGTCAGCCCCAGCATTTT. The full variable domain, rest sourced from reference TRBV2 and TRBJ1-5, is EPEVTQTPSHQVTQMGQEVILRCVPISNHLYFYWYRQILGQKVEFLVSFYNNEISEKSEIFDDQFSVERPDGSNFTLKIRSTKLEDSAMYFCASSEELGQGQPQHFGDGTRLSIL.

V is TRBV6-5 and J is TRBJ2-5, with 7 bases matching TRBD1. Per germline, CDR1 MNHEY and CDR2 SVGAGI. Trimming removed 5 bases from V and 3 bases from J; junction bases left unmatched: 3. This CDR3 has 13 residues. The CDR3 nucleotides are TGTGCCAGCAGTATGACAGGGAAAGAGACCCAGTACTTC. This gives the protein CASSMTGKETQYF.

The J gene is TRBJ2-3, the V gene TRBV2; TRBD2 matches at 12 bases. The CDR3 length is 14 residues. With 4 bases clipped from V and 6 bases from J, the junction kept 2 bases outside the gene matches. Looked up from germline, CDR1 is SNHLY and CDR2 is FYNNEI. The CDR3 bases are TGTGCCAGCAGTGCTAGCGGGGGGGCTGATACGCAGTATTTT. Translation gives CASSASGGADTQYF.

The chain recombines TRBV28 with TRBJ1-3; D perhaps matches TRBD1 (5 bases). V was pared by 4 bases and J by 0 bases, with 13 bases between. This CDR3 spans 16 amino acids. Germline V lookup: CDR1 MDHEN, CDR2 SYDVKM. The CDR3 sequence is CASSSFPGSSGNTIYF. CDR3 nucleotides: TGTGCCAGCAGTTCTTTCCCAGGGAGCTCTGGAAACACCATATATTTT.

V usage is TRBV19 and J usage is TRBJ1-5; possible D gene TRBD1, 6 bases. V was shortened by 7 bases and J by 1 base, with 11 bases between the two germline ends. This CDR3 comprises 14 residues. The germline gives CDR1 LNHDA, CDR2 SQIVND (reference sequence). This CDR3 is CASIAGVSNQPQHF. CDR3 DNA: TGTGCCAGTATCGCAGGGGTCAGCAATCAGCCCCAGCATTTT.

This rearrangement joins TRBV5-1 to TRBJ2-5; the match to TRBD1 covers 11 bases. Germline V CDR1 and CDR2: SGHRS, YFSETQ. The V segment lost 6 bases and the J segment 0 bases; nucleotides outside the gene matches: 7. The length of the CDR3 is 16 residues. CDR3 sequence reads: CASTHGTGGYQETQYF. The CDR3 coding sequence is TGCGCCAGCACCCATGGGACAGGGGGATACCAAGAGACCCAGTACTTC.

The V and J genes are TRBV18 and TRBJ1-2, with TRBD1 as a possible D gene (5 bases). The CDR3 length is 15 residues. The V gene's germline CDR1 is KGHSH and CDR2 LQKENI. The germline V and J ends were trimmed by 3 bases and 4 bases, with 15 bases remaining between them. The CDR3 is CASSPPTDTAYGYTF. CDR3 coding DNA: TGTGCCAGCTCACCTCCAACGGACACCGCCTATGGCTACACCTTC.

The rearrangement links TRBV9 to TRBJ2-3, with D possibly TRBD2 on 6 matching bases. V was trimmed by 5 bases and J by 0 bases, leaving 13 bases between them. Germline V gene data show CDR1 as SGDLS and CDR2 as YYNGEE. The CDR3 length is 15 residues. CDR3 sequence reads: CASSYSGTSTDTQYF. Written as DNA, the CDR3 is TGTGCCAGCAGTTACTCCGGGACTAGCACAGATACGCAGTATTTT.

The V gene is TRBV7-9, the J gene TRBJ1-2; D possibly corresponds to TRBD1 (5 bases). V gave up 3 bases and J gave up 7 bases, with 9 bases separating them. Germline assignment: CDR1 SEHNR and CDR2 FQNEAQ (reference sequence). The CDR3 is made up of 12 amino acids. DNA for the CDR3: TGTGCCAGCAGCTTTGGGGGTTCTGGCTACACCTTC. Its protein is CASSFGGSGYTF.

J is TRBJ1-2 and V is TRBV29-1; D is possibly TRBD1 (6 bases). Trimming left V 2 bases short and J 0 bases short, with 16 bases between. Germline V gene sequence: CDR1 SQVTM, CDR2 ANQGSEA. This CDR3 contains 16 residues. The CDR3: CSVERDTLGSNYGYTF. The CDR3 DNA follows: TGCAGCGTTGAACGGGACACCCTGGGGTCTAACTATGGCTACACCTTC.

The J gene is TRBJ1-1, the V gene TRBV15; D call uncertain. The V end was cut by 3 bases, the J end by 1 base, with 9 bases between. CDR1 is LNHNV and CDR2 is YYDKDF in the germline V gene (reference sequence). The CDR3 is 14 amino acids. The CDR3 sequence: CATSSFVGNTEAFF. In nucleotides, the CDR3 is TGTGCCACCAGCAGTTTCGTGGGGAACACTGAAGCTTTCTTT.

The chain recombines TRBV5-1 with TRBJ2-5; 7 bases are shared with TRBD1. V was pared by 6 bases and J by 4 bases, with 9 bases of the junction left unmatched. The CDR3 runs 14 residues. From germline, CDR1 is SGHRS and CDR2 YFSETQ. CDR3 sequence: CASTHRGHRETQYF. CDR3 nucleotide sequence: TGCGCCAGCACCCACAGGGGCCACCGAGAGACCCAGTACTTC.

This chain connects TRBV28 to TRBJ1-5; D is possibly TRBD1 (6 bases). Per germline, CDR1 MDHEN and CDR2 SYDVKM. The CDR3 is 15 amino acids. The V end was cut by 2 bases, the J end by 7 bases, with 15 bases between. The CDR3 loop is CASSLAGSGGQPQHF. DNA for the CDR3: TGTGCCAGCAGTTTAGCGGGTTCCGGGGGCCAGCCCCAGCATTTT.

The chain recombines TRBV5-8 with TRBJ2-1; 7 bases match TRBD1. CDR1 is SGHTS and CDR2 is YDEGEE in the germline V gene. The ends lost 4 bases at V and 5 bases at J; junction bases unmatched: 6. This CDR3 has 14 amino acids. The DNA for the CDR3 is TGTGCCAGCAGCACGGACAGGTGGGACAATGAGCAGTTCTTC. This gives the protein CASSTDRWDNEQFF. The full variable domain, completed using reference TRBV5-8 and TRBJ2-1, is EAGVTQSPTHLIKTRGQQATLRCSPISGHTSVYWYQQALGLGLQFLLWYDEGEERNRGNFPPRFSGRQFPNYSSELNVNALELEDSALYLCASSTDRWDNEQFFGPGTRLTVL.

DNA of the CDR3: TGTGCCAGCAGGCCGGGATCACAAGAGACCCAGTACTTC. Protein product: CASRPGSQETQYF. V is TRBV7-2 and J is TRBJ2-5; a weak D match, TRBD2 (5 bases). Per the germline V gene, CDR1 is SGHTA and CDR2 is FQGNSA. This CDR3 comprises 13 residues. The V end was cut by 6 bases, the J end by 2 bases, with 10 bases between.

The gene calls are TRBV27 and TRBJ2-1; TRBD2 matches at 13 bases. Germline V gives CDR1 MNHEY, CDR2 SMNVEV (reference sequence). The V and J ends lost 4 bases and 3 bases, in that order; junction bases with no gene match: 3. This CDR3 has 16 amino acids. As DNA, the CDR3 is TGTGCCAGCAGTTCCGGACTAGCGGGGGACTACAATGAGCAGTTCTTC. Amino acids: CASSSGLAGDYNEQFF.

The rearrangement uses TRBV27 and TRBJ1-2, with D possibly TRBD1 on 6 matching bases. V dropped 2 bases and J dropped 6 bases, with 16 bases sitting between them. The germline V gene has CDR1 MNHEY and CDR2 SMNVEV (reference sequence). The CDR3 is 15 amino acids. The CDR3 region has the DNA TGTGCCAGCAGTTTAAGGGGGTCTGGTCGGGATGGCTACACCTTC. Translated, it gives CASSLRGSGRDGYTF.

V usage is TRBV21-1 and J usage is TRBJ2-3; TRBD2, the D gene given by the table, was not confirmed from the DNA. TRBV21-1 is a listed pseudogene. The CDR3 covers 17 residues. The CDR3 here is CASRHTTSGTMVDTQYF. CDR3 sequence (DNA): TGTGCCAGCAGGCACACGACTAGCGGGACGATGGTGGATACGCAGTATTTT.

This sequence joins TRBV5-1 and TRBJ1-3, with D maybe TRBD1 (6 bases). The germline gives CDR1 SGHRS, CDR2 YFSETQ. This CDR3 comprises 16 residues. The V end lost 4 bases, the J end lost 4 bases, and 18 bases lay between the germline ends. The CDR3 DNA reads as TGCGCCAGCAGCCCCGACGGGACATTACCCGGAAACACCATATATTTT. Its translation is CASSPDGTLPGNTIYF. Variable domain in full (rest from reference TRBV5-1 and TRBJ1-3): KAGVTQTPRYLIKTRGQQVTLSCSPISGHRSVSWYQQTPGQGLQFLFEYFSETQRNKGNFPGRFSGRQFSNSRSEMNVSTLELGDSALYLCASSPDGTLPGNTIYFGEGSWLTVV.